This TCR beta chain was captured by sequencing in a study of blood T cells in healthy people across ages. Broader study findings: Diversity of TCR beta per million T cells declined in a roughly linear way with age. Naive T cell percentage showed a strong correlation with TCR beta diversity.

Alongside a J-beta primer mix, a sample-barcoded 5' primer served in a second PCR lasting about 7 to 12 cycles. TCRdb processed the 5' RACE reads anew with MiXCR; each CDR3 protein has one entry. The top ten hold around 0.75% of the sample, which has roughly 1 million distinct CDR3 sequences, 20% to 25% seen once. Germline V gene data show CDR1 as SGHNT and CDR2 as YENEEA. The CDR3 is 14 residues long. The V and J ends lost 10 bases and 11 bases respectively, with 26 bases between them. This clonotype was counted between two and nine times. Its antigen is undetermined. Another study also made use of these data, one on T cells of mothers and their children. Per that paper: RNA extracted was entirely used for cDNA synthesis, roughly 1.6 ug per 15 ul.

The TCR originated in a girl aged 2-15 years in good health. V and J are TRBV11-3 and TRBJ1-1, with D perhaps TRBD1 (5 bases). Source material: blood. The CDR3 loop reads CAKRNPRGPGAAFF. The CDR3 DNA sequence: TGTGCCAAAAGAAATCCCCGGGGCCCCGGGGCGGCTTTCTTT.